These T cell receptor beta chains were read from a single sample in a study of Ad26.COV2.S vaccination and SARS-CoV-2 variants. The data were produced by immunoSEQ multiplex PCR, yet TCRdb's version contains in-frame clones alone and is incomplete. The data hold some 300,000 clones, with about 82% observed a single time. The source was peripheral blood, collected in a trial of Ad26.COV2.S vaccine versus placebo. These receptors were obtained from a person aged 18-60 years who received the Ad26.COV2.S COVID-19 vaccine or a placebo. CDR3s include the opening cysteine and the closing phenylalanine or tryptophan. The order of the fields is J gene, clone size, D gene, V gene, CDR3 protein, CDR3 DNA. The D gene is left open where the match is weak. A clone size is listed for some rows: how often the clone was seen (once, few, many), or a class if it is expanded.

J gene: TRBJ2-2
clone size: NA
D gene: TRBD2
V gene: TRBV7-8
CDR3 protein: CASSLRHSGTSEDETNTGELFF
CDR3 DNA: TGTGCCAGCAGCTTAAGGCATAGTGGGACTAGCGAGGATGAAACGAACACCGGGGAGCTGTTTTTT

J gene: TRBJ1-1
clone size: NA
D gene: TRBD1
V gene: TRBV12-3/TRBV12-4
CDR3 protein: CASLGQMRAEAFF
CDR3 DNA: TGTGCCAGCCTGGGACAGATGAGAGCTGAAGCTTTCTTT

J gene: TRBJ1-5
clone size: NA
D gene: TRBD1
V gene: TRBV6-2/TRBV6-3
CDR3 protein: CASRPAGTGFQPQHF
CDR3 DNA: TGTGCCAGCAGACCTGCCGGGACAGGGTTTCAGCCCCAGCATTTT

J gene: TRBJ2-7
clone size: NA
D gene: NA
V gene: TRBV20-1
CDR3 protein: CSASTGIMRAEQYF
CDR3 DNA: TGCAGTGCGAGTACTGGGATTATGAGGGCCGAGCAGTACTTC

J gene: TRBJ1-2
clone size: NA
D gene: NA
V gene: TRBV28
CDR3 protein: CASSLAHSKGYGYTF
CDR3 DNA: TGTGCCAGCAGTTTGGCTCACTCAAAAGGCTATGGCTACACCTTC

J gene: TRBJ2-1
clone size: NA
D gene: NA
V gene: TRBV19
CDR3 protein: CASSIPPRYNEQFF
CDR3 DNA: TGTGCCAGTAGTATTCCCCCCCGCTACAATGAGCAGTTCTTC

J gene: TRBJ1-1
clone size: NA
D gene: TRBD1
V gene: TRBV7-2
CDR3 protein: CASSQTGEAFF
CDR3 DNA: TGTGCCAGCAGCCAGACAGGGGAAGCTTTCTTT

J gene: TRBJ1-5
clone size: NA
D gene: TRBD1
V gene: TRBV2
CDR3 protein: CASRGDSRNQPQHF
CDR3 DNA: TGTGCCAGCAGGGGGGACAGCCGCAATCAGCCCCAGCATTTT

J gene: TRBJ2-3
clone size: NA
D gene: TRBD2
V gene: TRBV7-2
CDR3 protein: CASSPRRRGSPTDTQYF
CDR3 DNA: TGTGCCAGCAGCCCGCGTCGGCGGGGGTCTCCCACAGATACGCAGTATTTT

J gene: TRBJ1-2
clone size: NA
D gene: NA
V gene: TRBV30
CDR3 protein: CAWSPGQSYGYTF
CDR3 DNA: TGTGCCTGGAGCCCCGGACAGAGCTATGGCTACACCTTC

J gene: TRBJ1-1
clone size: NA
D gene: TRBD1
V gene: TRBV5-1
CDR3 protein: CASSLGTGSDTEAFF
CDR3 DNA: TGCGCCAGCAGCTTGGGGACAGGGTCGGACACTGAAGCTTTCTTT

J gene: TRBJ1-2
clone size: NA
D gene: TRBD1
V gene: TRBV6-2/TRBV6-3
CDR3 protein: CASSRDSFYGYTF
CDR3 DNA: TGTGCCAGCAGCCGGGACAGCTTCTATGGCTACACCTTC

J gene: TRBJ2-4
clone size: NA
D gene: TRBD1
V gene: TRBV6-2/TRBV6-3
CDR3 protein: CASSAERDRSLAKNIQYF
CDR3 DNA: TGTGCCAGCAGTGCAGAAAGGGACAGATCTCTAGCCAAAAACATTCAGTACTTC

J gene: TRBJ1-3
clone size: NA
D gene: TRBD1
V gene: TRBV27
CDR3 protein: CASSRETGTFSGNTIYF
CDR3 DNA: TGTGCCAGCAGTCGGGAGACAGGGACCTTCTCTGGAAACACCATATATTTT

J gene: TRBJ1-2
clone size: NA
D gene: NA
V gene: TRBV6-2/TRBV6-3
CDR3 protein: CASSYRPGANYGYTF
CDR3 DNA: TGTGCCAGCAGTTACAGGCCGGGAGCTAACTATGGCTACACCTTC

J gene: TRBJ2-3
clone size: NA
D gene: NA
V gene: TRBV30
CDR3 protein: CAWSVRPSGLRTDTQYF
CDR3 DNA: TGTGCCTGGAGTGTACGACCAAGCGGGCTTCGCACAGATACGCAGTATTTT

J gene: TRBJ1-2
clone size: NA
D gene: TRBD1
V gene: TRBV6-2/TRBV6-3
CDR3 protein: CASSGTDYGYTF
CDR3 DNA: TGTGCCAGCAGCGGGACAGACTATGGCTACACCTTC

J gene: TRBJ1-3
clone size: NA
D gene: NA
V gene: TRBV29-1
CDR3 protein: CSVVSWGSDTIYF
CDR3 DNA: TGCAGCGTTGTCAGTTGGGGGTCGGACACCATATATTTT

J gene: TRBJ1-1
clone size: NA
D gene: NA
V gene: TRBV30
CDR3 protein: CAWTTDGNTEAFF
CDR3 DNA: TGTGCCTGGACCACGGACGGGAACACTGAAGCTTTCTTT

J gene: TRBJ1-3
clone size: NA
D gene: NA
V gene: TRBV9
CDR3 protein: CASSTREGRGNTIYF
CDR3 DNA: TGTGCCAGCAGCACCCGGGAGGGGAGAGGAAACACCATATATTTT

J gene: TRBJ2-3
clone size: NA
D gene: TRBD2
V gene: TRBV10-3
CDR3 protein: CAISELAGASTDTQYF
CDR3 DNA: TGTGCCATCAGTGAACTAGCGGGTGCTAGCACAGATACGCAGTATTTT

J gene: TRBJ2-1
clone size: NA
D gene: TRBD2
V gene: TRBV19
CDR3 protein: CATHRGEKYNEQFF
CDR3 DNA: TGTGCCACCCATCGGGGGGAAAAATACAATGAGCAGTTCTTC

J gene: TRBJ1-1
clone size: NA
D gene: NA
V gene: TRBV5-5
CDR3 protein: CASSFLDLGWTEAFF
CDR3 DNA: TGTGCCAGCAGCTTCCTGGACCTAGGTTGGACTGAAGCTTTCTTT

J gene: TRBJ2-1
clone size: NA
D gene: NA
V gene: TRBV11-3
CDR3 protein: CASSSRLWDEQFF
CDR3 DNA: TGTGCCAGCAGCTCGAGACTTTGGGATGAGCAGTTCTTC

J gene: TRBJ1-5
clone size: NA
D gene: NA
V gene: TRBV2
CDR3 protein: CASSETTLSNQPQHF
CDR3 DNA: TGTGCCAGCAGTGAAACCACCCTTAGCAATCAGCCCCAGCATTTT

J gene: TRBJ2-3
clone size: NA
D gene: TRBD2
V gene: TRBV6-4
CDR3 protein: CASSHTSEADTQYF
CDR3 DNA: TGTGCCAGCAGCCACACTAGCGAGGCAGATACGCAGTATTTT

J gene: TRBJ2-7
clone size: NA
D gene: NA
V gene: TRBV3-1/TRBV3-2
CDR3 protein: CASSQEDGYYEQYF
CDR3 DNA: TGTGCCAGCAGCCAGGAAGACGGATACTACGAGCAGTACTTC

J gene: TRBJ2-7
clone size: NA
D gene: TRBD1
V gene: TRBV10-3
CDR3 protein: CAISESTGTNYEQYF
CDR3 DNA: TGTGCCATCAGTGAGTCGACAGGGACGAACTACGAGCAGTACTTC

J gene: TRBJ1-5
clone size: NA
D gene: NA
V gene: TRBV2
CDR3 protein: CASSAPGLGIAQPQHF
CDR3 DNA: TGTGCCAGCAGTGCCCCTGGGCTAGGGATCGCTCAGCCCCAGCATTTT

J gene: TRBJ1-5
clone size: NA
D gene: NA
V gene: TRBV19
CDR3 protein: CASSMSSRRPNQPQHF
CDR3 DNA: TGTGCCAGTAGTATGAGTTCGCGCAGACCCAATCAGCCCCAGCATTTT

J gene: TRBJ2-7
clone size: NA
D gene: TRBD1
V gene: TRBV6-5
CDR3 protein: CASSLETGGLREQYF
CDR3 DNA: TGTGCCAGCAGCCTAGAGACAGGGGGCCTTCGCGAGCAGTACTTC

J gene: TRBJ1-1
clone size: few
D gene: NA
V gene: TRBV19
CDR3 protein: CASRQGRAKMNTEAFF
CDR3 DNA: TGTGCCAGTAGACAGGGCAGGGCGAAGATGAACACTGAAGCTTTCTTT

J gene: TRBJ2-5
clone size: NA
D gene: NA
V gene: TRBV2
CDR3 protein: CASLKETQYF
CDR3 DNA: TGTGCCAGCCTTAAGGAGACCCAGTACTTC

J gene: TRBJ2-5
clone size: NA
D gene: NA
V gene: TRBV18
CDR3 protein: CASSPGGRYQETQYF
CDR3 DNA: TGTGCCAGCTCACCGGGGGGGCGTTACCAAGAGACCCAGTACTTC

J gene: TRBJ1-1
clone size: NA
D gene: NA
V gene: TRBV4-3
CDR3 protein: CASSQDLQNTEAFF
CDR3 DNA: TGCGCCAGCAGCCAAGATTTGCAGAACACTGAAGCTTTCTTT

J gene: TRBJ1-2
clone size: NA
D gene: NA
V gene: TRBV20-1
CDR3 protein: CSASVGGKGYTF
CDR3 DNA: TGCAGTGCTAGTGTTGGCGGGAAGGGCTACACCTTC

J gene: TRBJ1-2
clone size: NA
D gene: NA
V gene: TRBV5-1
CDR3 protein: CASTPDGAAGYTF
CDR3 DNA: TGCGCCAGCACTCCCGACGGGGCAGCTGGCTACACCTTC

J gene: TRBJ1-6
clone size: NA
D gene: NA
V gene: TRBV30
CDR3 protein: CAWTGMRNSPLHF
CDR3 DNA: TGTGCCTGGACAGGGATGAGGAATTCACCCCTCCACTTT

J gene: TRBJ1-2
clone size: many
D gene: NA
V gene: TRBV3-1/TRBV3-2
CDR3 protein: CASSQDPQGLYGYTF
CDR3 DNA: TGTGCCAGCAGCCAAGATCCACAGGGCCTCTATGGCTACACCTTC

J gene: TRBJ2-2
clone size: NA
D gene: NA
V gene: TRBV13
CDR3 protein: CASSLPRVNPNTGELFF
CDR3 DNA: TGTGCCAGCAGCTTACCCCGTGTCAACCCGAACACCGGGGAGCTGTTTTTT

J gene: TRBJ1-3
clone size: once
D gene: NA
V gene: TRBV4-1
CDR3 protein: CASSLDSGNTIYF
CDR3 DNA: TGCGCCAGCAGCCTTGACTCAGGAAACACCATATATTTT

J gene: TRBJ1-2
clone size: NA
D gene: TRBD1
V gene: TRBV25-1
CDR3 protein: CASSDKGQGSYGYTF
CDR3 DNA: TGTGCCAGCAGTGATAAGGGACAGGGAAGCTATGGCTACACCTTC

J gene: TRBJ1-3
clone size: NA
D gene: NA
V gene: TRBV9
CDR3 protein: CASSGGASGNTIYF
CDR3 DNA: TGTGCCAGCAGCGGCGGTGCCTCTGGAAACACCATATATTTT

J gene: TRBJ2-3
clone size: NA
D gene: NA
V gene: TRBV19
CDR3 protein: CASKRDTQYF
CDR3 DNA: TGTGCCAGTAAGAGAGATACGCAGTATTTT

J gene: TRBJ2-7
clone size: NA
D gene: NA
V gene: TRBV6-1
CDR3 protein: CASSEYFRRVKGPTYEQYF
CDR3 DNA: TGTGCCAGCAGTGAATATTTCCGCCGGGTTAAGGGACCTACCTACGAGCAGTACTTC

J gene: TRBJ2-1
clone size: NA
D gene: TRBD2
V gene: TRBV29-1
CDR3 protein: CSVGTGLAGGNEQFF
CDR3 DNA: TGCAGCGTTGGCACGGGACTAGCGGGGGGGAATGAGCAGTTCTTC

J gene: TRBJ2-7
clone size: NA
D gene: TRBD1
V gene: TRBV6-2/TRBV6-3
CDR3 protein: CASSYSMGQGSYEQYF
CDR3 DNA: TGTGCCAGCAGTTACTCTATGGGACAGGGCTCCTACGAGCAGTACTTC

J gene: TRBJ2-3
clone size: NA
D gene: NA
V gene: TRBV21-1
CDR3 protein: CASSLVNDNTDTQYF
CDR3 DNA: TGTGCCAGCAGCCTAGTCAACGACAACACAGATACGCAGTATTTT

J gene: TRBJ2-3
clone size: NA
D gene: NA
V gene: TRBV10-3
CDR3 protein: CAIRGGSADTQYF
CDR3 DNA: TGTGCCATCAGGGGGGGCAGTGCAGATACGCAGTATTTT

J gene: TRBJ2-7
clone size: NA
D gene: TRBD1
V gene: TRBV5-5
CDR3 protein: CASSLDPGGFSYEQYF
CDR3 DNA: TGTGCCAGCAGCTTGGATCCAGGGGGTTTCTCCTACGAGCAGTACTTC

J gene: TRBJ1-2
clone size: NA
D gene: NA
V gene: TRBV4-1
CDR3 protein: CASSPTLSYGYTF
CDR3 DNA: TGCGCCAGCAGCCCGACACTTTCCTATGGCTACACCTTC

J gene: TRBJ2-1
clone size: NA
D gene: NA
V gene: TRBV6-2/TRBV6-3
CDR3 protein: CASSYLHGGEQFF
CDR3 DNA: TGTGCCAGCAGTTACCTACACGGGGGAGAGCAGTTCTTC

J gene: TRBJ1-3
clone size: NA
D gene: NA
V gene: TRBV5-4
CDR3 protein: CASSLVGPGNTIYF
CDR3 DNA: TGTGCCAGCAGCTTGGTGGGTCCTGGAAACACCATATATTTT

J gene: TRBJ2-7
clone size: NA
D gene: NA
V gene: TRBV7-2
CDR3 protein: CASSPRSNEQYF
CDR3 DNA: TGTGCCAGCAGCCCCCGGAGCAACGAGCAGTACTTC

J gene: TRBJ1-2
clone size: NA
D gene: TRBD1
V gene: TRBV5-6
CDR3 protein: CASSLKSRQGSYGYTF
CDR3 DNA: TGTGCCAGCAGCTTGAAATCCCGACAGGGGAGCTATGGCTACACCTTC

J gene: TRBJ2-3
clone size: NA
D gene: TRBD2
V gene: TRBV7-9
CDR3 protein: CASSLGSGSGGSDTQYF
CDR3 DNA: TGTGCCAGCAGCTTAGGCTCCGGAAGCGGGGGATCAGATACGCAGTATTTT

J gene: TRBJ2-1
clone size: NA
D gene: TRBD2
V gene: TRBV6-1
CDR3 protein: CASSAPLAGGPSEQFF
CDR3 DNA: TGTGCCAGCAGTGCTCCTCTAGCGGGGGGGCCATCTGAGCAGTTCTTC

J gene: TRBJ1-6
clone size: NA
D gene: NA
V gene: TRBV11-3
CDR3 protein: CASSLVRDSPLHF
CDR3 DNA: TGTGCCAGCAGCTTAGTTCGGGATTCACCCCTCCACTTT

J gene: TRBJ1-5
clone size: NA
D gene: TRBD1
V gene: TRBV19
CDR3 protein: CASSHGTASNQPQHF
CDR3 DNA: TGTGCCAGTAGTCACGGGACAGCCAGCAATCAGCCCCAGCATTTT

J gene: TRBJ1-1
clone size: NA
D gene: TRBD1
V gene: TRBV14
CDR3 protein: CASSHSRGTAPARDTEAFF
CDR3 DNA: TGTGCCAGCAGCCACTCCCGGGGGACAGCTCCTGCAAGGGACACTGAAGCTTTCTTT